What follows are 27 T cell receptor beta chains derived from one specimen sequenced in a study of T cells in Graves' hyperthyroidism and ophthalmopathy. The CDR3 regions of TCR beta were amplified from RNA transcripts. The TCR CDR3 was amplified in a first-round RT-PCR using the HTBI primer set. From the multiplex PCR reads, TCRdb called clonotypes with MiXCR, one entry per CDR3 protein. This sample has 450,000 to 700,000 distinct CDR3 sequences, with about 45% found just once. The specimen was peripheral blood or thyroid tissue (not recorded which). These receptors were obtained from an adult woman with Graves' disease, either hyperthyroidism or ophthalmopathy (not recorded which).

The rearrangement uses TRBV19 and TRBJ1-1; the D is unclear. V was trimmed by 5 bases and J by 1 base, leaving 11 bases between them. This CDR3 has 14 residues. Germline lookup yields CDR1 LNHDA and CDR2 SQIVND (reference sequence). In nucleotides, the CDR3 is TGTGCCAGTAGTGAGGCGGCGGGGAACACTGAAGCTTTCTTT. Protein: CASSEAAGNTEAFF.

This chain joins TRBV5-1 and TRBJ1-4, with unresolved D. V shed 3 bases and J shed 8 bases, with 17 bases lying between them. Germline CDR1 and CDR2: SGHRS and YFSETQ. The length of the CDR3 is 15 residues. The CDR3 region has the DNA TGCGCCAGCAGCTCCTCCGCTCCTTCTCGAGAAAAACTGTTTTTT. Amino acid sequence: CASSSSAPSREKLFF.

The chain carries TRBV7-6 and TRBJ1-1; a possible D gene is TRBD1 (5 bases). The V end lost 5 bases, the J end lost 6 bases, and 22 bases lay between the germline ends. CDR3 size: 16 residues. Germline CDR1 reads SGHVS; CDR2 reads FNYEAQ. CDR3 DNA: TGTGCCAGCAGCCAAATGCGTTGGGGCAATACCCCTGAAGCTTTCTTT. Translating it yields CASSQMRWGNTPEAFF.

This clonotype has just one count. V and J are TRBV7-9 and TRBJ1-4; 9 positions agree with TRBD1. J lost 8 bases, V lost 11 bases, and 12 bases had no gene match. CDR3 size: 14 residues. Germline V CDR1 and CDR2: SEHNR, FQNEAQ (reference sequence). DNA for the CDR3: TGTGCCGTAATGCAACAGGGGGCCGGAGAAAAACTGTTTTTT. It is translated as CAVMQQGAGEKLFF.

This clonotype was seen many times. This chain connects TRBV7-2 to TRBJ1-1; possible D gene TRBD1, 5 bases. CDR3 length: 14 amino acids. CDR1 and CDR2 (germline): SGHTA, FQGNSA. Trimming removed 4 bases at V and 2 bases at J, with 11 bases between. CDR3: CASSSGTANTEAFF. The CDR3 DNA reads as TGTGCCAGCAGCTCAGGGACGGCCAACACTGAAGCTTTCTTT.

The chain joins TRBV5-1 to TRBJ2-7; TRBD2 matches at 10 bases. The germline V gene has CDR1 SGHRS and CDR2 YFSETQ. The CDR3 length is 13 residues. The junction had 7 bases not matched to a gene; V was cut back by 7 bases and J by 6 bases. DNA of the CDR3: TGCGCCAGCGGACCTAGCGGGAGTATCGAGCAGTACTTC. As protein: CASGPSGSIEQYF.

V is TRBV12-3 or TRBV12-4 and J is TRBJ2-2; 9 bases are a match to TRBD1. V lost 6 bases and J lost 13; bases outside the gene matches: 3. The CDR3 is made up of 11 amino acids. The DNA of the CDR3 is TGTGCCAGCAGACGGGGACAGGGGCTGTTTTTT. It encodes CASRRGQGLFF.

This clonotype was counted between two and nine times. The V gene is TRBV19, the J gene TRBJ1-5; TRBD1 agrees at 7 bases. Germline lookup yields CDR1 LNHDA and CDR2 SQIVND (reference sequence). CDR3 length equals 13 residues. Trimming took 11 bases from V and 7 from J; bases not matched to a gene: 11. The CDR3 sequence: CARSQDRAQPQHF. The DNA for the CDR3 is TGTGCCCGCAGCCAAGACAGGGCGCAGCCCCAGCATTTT.

The J gene is TRBJ2-5, the V gene TRBV20-1; D is unresolved. Germline V gives CDR1 DFQATT, CDR2 SNEGSKA (reference sequence). The CDR3 spans 13 residues. The ends were cut back, 0 bases at V and 5 bases at J, with 10 bases in the middle. The CDR3: CSARDSGPETQYF. In DNA form, the CDR3 reads TGCAGTGCTAGAGATTCGGGTCCGGAGACCCAGTACTTC.

V and J are TRBV10-3 and TRBJ2-7; 8 bases match TRBD1. Germline V gives CDR1 ENHRY, CDR2 SYGVKD. V lost 0 bases, J lost 3 bases, and 4 bases stayed unmatched. This CDR3 contains 15 residues. CDR3 DNA sequence: TGTGCCATCAGTGAGTCGACAGGGGATATCTACGAGCAGTACTTC. Its translation: CAISESTGDIYEQYF.

This chain links TRBV25-1 with TRBJ1-1; 9 bases align to TRBD1. The CDR3 runs 15 residues. The junction had 1 base not matched to a gene; V was cut back by 1 base and J by 1 base. CDR1 is MGHDK, CDR2 SYGVNS, per germline. CDR3 DNA sequence: TGTGCCAGCAGTGAATGGGGACAGGGGAACACTGAAGCTTTCTTT. As protein: CASSEWGQGNTEAFF.

Ten or more counts support this clonotype. The rearrangement joins TRBV18 to TRBJ2-5; 13 nucleotides line up with TRBD2. The CDR3 has 14 amino acids. Germline CDR1 KGHSH, CDR2 LQKENI. The V and J ends lost 8 bases and 3 bases, in that order; junction bases with no gene match: 3. The CDR3 loop is CASTGTSGKETQYF. CDR3 DNA: TGTGCCAGCACCGGGACTAGCGGGAAAGAGACCCAGTACTTC. Together with reference TRBV18 and TRBJ2-5, the CDR3 gives the full variable domain: NAGVMQNPRHLVRRRGQEARLRCSPMKGHSHVYWYRQLPEEGLKFMVYLQKENIIDESGMPKERFSAEFPKEGPSILRIQQVVRGDSAAYFCASTGTSGKETQYFGPGTRLLVL.

The V and J genes are TRBV7-3 and TRBJ1-1; D might be TRBD1 (5 bases). The length of the CDR3 is 14 residues. The V end lost 6 bases, the J end lost 5 bases, and 16 bases lay between the germline ends. Germline CDR1 is SGHTA and CDR2 is FQGTGA. The CDR3 DNA follows: TGTGCCAGCAGTATACGGGGCAGGCGGACTGAAGCTTTCTTT. This codes for CASSIRGRRTEAFF.

V gene TRBV15 combines with J gene TRBJ2-2, with 9 bases identical to TRBD2. J was trimmed by 6 bases and V by 1 base; bases with no gene match: 12. Per the germline V gene, CDR1 is LNHNV and CDR2 is YYDKDF (reference sequence). The CDR3 is made up of 18 amino acids. In nucleotides, the CDR3 is TGTGCCACCAGCAGAGCGCTCGGTGTAGCGGGAGCAGCCGGGGAGCTGTTTTTT. Translating gives CATSRALGVAGAAGELFF.

This clonotype was counted many times. This chain joins TRBV7-9 and TRBJ2-2; D remains unclear. CDR1 is SEHNR and CDR2 is FQNEAQ in the germline V gene (reference sequence). With 1 base removed from V and 6 bases from J, the gap between germline ends came to 3 bases. The CDR3 loop spans 12 amino acids. CDR3 coding DNA: TGTGCCAGCAGCTTAGTCCCCGGGGAGCTGTTTTTT. Its translation is CASSLVPGELFF.

This clonotype was recorded many times. The chain is built from TRBV6-5 and TRBJ1-2; 8 bases agree with TRBD1. This CDR3 is 13 amino acids long. With V trimmed by 6 bases and J by 6 bases, 6 bases remained unmatched. Germline V gene sequence: CDR1 MNHEY, CDR2 SVGAGI. The CDR3 spells CASRRTGSDGYTF. CDR3 DNA: TGTGCCAGCAGAAGGACAGGGTCGGATGGCTACACCTTC.

The gene calls are TRBV2 and TRBJ1-5; TRBD1 agrees at 10 bases. CDR1 and CDR2 from the germline V gene are SNHLY and FYNNEI. The CDR3 loop spans 16 amino acids. V trimming: 3 bases; J trimming: 3 bases; junction bases outside the gene matches: 5. The CDR3 coding sequence is TGTGCCAGCAGTGAGACAGGGGGCATCCTCAATCAGCCCCAGCATTTT. This translates into CASSETGGILNQPQHF. The full variable domain, in which reference TRBV2 and TRBJ1-5 provide the parts outside the CDR3, is EPEVTQTPSHQVTQMGQEVILRCVPISNHLYFYWYRQILGQKVEFLVSFYNNEISEKSEIFDDQFSVERPDGSNFTLKIRSTKLEDSAMYFCASSETGGILNQPQHFGDGTRLSIL.

The chain's CDR3 is CASSEASTGGRTTEAFF. The CDR3 nucleotides are TGTGCCAGCAGTGAAGCATCTACAGGGGGCAGGACCACTGAAGCTTTCTTT. The rearrangement uses TRBV6-1 and TRBJ1-1, with 9 bases matching TRBD1. J gave up 4 bases and V 0 bases, and 9 bases lay outside the gene matches. Germline V lookup: CDR1 MNHNS, CDR2 SASEGT. The CDR3 runs 17 residues.

The sample holds a few counts of this clonotype. The chain has TRBV9 and TRBJ2-2; no clear D gene. Germline CDR1 and CDR2: SGDLS and YYNGEE. The CDR3 runs to 15 residues. V was shortened by 0 bases and J by 7 bases, with 13 bases between the two germline ends. The chain's CDR3 is CASSVAGQKGGELFF. CDR3 nucleotides: TGTGCCAGCAGCGTAGCGGGTCAAAAGGGCGGGGAGCTGTTTTTT.

At least ten counts were recorded for this clonotype. The chain joins TRBV20-1 to TRBJ1-5; a possible D gene is TRBD1 (5 bases). There are 15 residues in the CDR3. Looked up from germline, CDR1 is DFQATT and CDR2 is SNEGSKA (reference sequence). V lost 2 bases and J lost 2, with 13 bases in between. The CDR3 is CSARNRFMGNQPQHF. The CDR3 DNA reads as TGCAGTGCTAGAAACAGGTTTATGGGCAATCAGCCCCAGCATTTT.

This clonotype was seen many times. The chain uses TRBV5-1 and TRBJ1-1; 8 bases are shared with TRBD1. Germline CDR1 SGHRS, CDR2 YFSETQ. Trimming cost V 5 bases and J 1 base; bases outside gene matches: 7. The CDR3 totals 15 residues. CDR3 region: CASRIGQGWNTEAFF. In DNA form, the CDR3 reads TGCGCCAGCAGGATAGGACAGGGATGGAACACTGAAGCTTTCTTT.

This clonotype was detected ten times or more. The chain employs TRBV7-8 and TRBJ2-5, with 14 bases lining up with TRBD2. CDR1 SGHVS and CDR2 FQNEAQ come from the germline V gene. V gave up 5 bases and J gave up 5 bases; unmatched junction bases: 13. This CDR3 contains 18 residues. The CDR3 sequence is CASSVPRTSGRLLETQYF. The CDR3 region has the DNA TGTGCCAGCAGCGTCCCACGGACTAGCGGGAGGTTGTTGGAGACCCAGTACTTC.

This clonotype was seen a handful of times. The gene calls are TRBV28 and TRBJ2-7; 10 nucleotides align to TRBD2. Germline CDR1 and CDR2: MDHEN and SYDVKM. The CDR3 has 15 residues. V gave up 7 bases and J gave up 1 base; unmatched junction bases: 7. DNA of the CDR3: TGTGCCAGCAATCTTGGGACTAGCGTATCCTACGAGCAGTACTTC. Translated: CASNLGTSVSYEQYF.

In its sample, this clonotype was seen many times. This chain connects TRBV28 to TRBJ2-7, with 7 bases aligning to TRBD2. J was trimmed by 0 bases and V by 8 bases; bases with no gene match: 7. The CDR3 totals 14 residues. Germline V CDR1 and CDR2: MDHEN, SYDVKM. The CDR3 bases are TGTGCCAGCGGTGAGGGCGGGAGCTCCTACGAGCAGTACTTC. Amino acids: CASGEGGSSYEQYF.

Many counts were recorded for this clonotype. The chain couples TRBV2 to TRBJ2-5; D is unclear. This CDR3 comprises 14 residues. Germline CDR1 is SNHLY and CDR2 is FYNNEI. V was pared by 10 bases and J by 2 bases, with 17 bases between. The CDR3 here is CAIVELGKQETQYF. The CDR3 nucleotides read TGTGCCATCGTTGAACTGGGAAAACAAGAGACCCAGTACTTC.

This clonotype has a handful of counts. This chain joins TRBV30 and TRBJ1-1; the D gene is possibly TRBD1 (5 bases). The CDR3 has 13 residues. The germline CDR1 and CDR2 sequences are GTSNPN and SVGIG (reference sequence). V lost 2 bases and J lost 3, with 10 bases in between. Here the CDR3 reads CAWSPEGHTEAFF. CDR3 sequence (DNA): TGTGCCTGGAGTCCTGAGGGACACACTGAAGCTTTCTTT.

This clonotype was observed a handful of times. The chain joins TRBV7-9 to TRBJ1-6; TRBD1 matches 7 bases. The CDR3 covers 15 residues. Germline assignment: CDR1 SEHNR and CDR2 FQNEAQ (reference sequence). With V trimmed by 1 base and J by 6 bases, 3 bases remained unmatched. CDR3 in DNA: TGTGCCAGCAGCTTAGATGGGACAGCTAATTCACCCCTCCACTTT. Residues: CASSLDGTANSPLHF.